This TCR beta chain stems from a study of T cells in tumors after PD-1 blockade. In the study overall: Patients had no prior checkpoint blockade, systemic immunosuppressants, or anti-cancer therapy within 4 weeks. Daily vismodegib 150 mg continued in a subset of anti-PD-1-treated patients.

Assay: immunoSEQ multiplex PCR; the TCRdb copy retains only in-frame clones and omits some. The sample includes around 50,000 clones, more than 70% of them seen just once. About this clone itself: The same CDR3 also results from other DNA sequences found in this sample.

The input for sequencing was PBMCs, taken before anti-PD-1 treatment. This clonotype was obtained from a human donor with basal cell carcinoma.

This CDR3 reads CASSFGGDTEAFF. In DNA, the CDR3 is TGTGCCAGCAGCTTTGGGGGGGACACTGAAGCTTTCTTT. The gene calls are TRBV7-9 and TRBJ1-1, with D perhaps matching TRBD1 (5 bases). Germline CDR1 SEHNR, CDR2 FQNEAQ (reference sequence). V was cut by 3 bases and J by 3 bases, with 8 bases left in between. The CDR3 runs to 13 residues.